This TCR delta chain emerged from a study of delta chains in infants with herpesvirus infections. Overall study context: The search targeted a public fetal Vdelta1/Vgamma8 clonotype after postnatal CMV infection.

On this clone: The antigen remains undetermined. A far larger clone is only one base removed, so a read error is likely.

V was clipped by 0 bases and J by 0 bases, with 26 bases between them. Looked up from germline, CDR1 is TSWWSYY and CDR2 is QGS. CDR3 length: 22 residues. Broader study findings: Later infection age appeared linked to lower public-clonotype frequency among Vdelta1 cells.

TCR cDNA was made from PBMC RNA with gamma- and delta-chain-specific primers. TCRdb re-called the RT-PCR reads via CATT. The profile shows about 140 delta-chain clones, about 13% of them singletons. The material was peripheral blood, obtained at time point 3 of longitudinal follow-up. The receptor was isolated from a human donor who was a Ugandan infant, either HIV-exposed or HIV-unexposed (not recorded which). The chain couples TRDV1 to TRDJ2; TRDD3 is a possible D gene (6 bases). The chain's CDR3 is CALGELAILPLLGSPLTAQLFF. CDR3 coding DNA: TGTGCTCTTGGGGAACTAGCCATTCTACCCCTACTGGGATCTCCTTTGACAGCACAACTCTTCTTT.